This TCR beta chain was documented in a study of cytomegalovirus exposure and HLA in healthy donors. General study points: Compared with the roughly 700-donor mean, an Asian-associated ancestry cluster reportedly had fewer N-insertions, according to a later analysis. It emerged from a later analysis that several of the most significant clusters appeared to be linked to common viral pathogens. A missense variant in DCLRE1C was later tied to TCR beta V- and J-gene trimming.

Trimming left V 0 bases short and J 4 bases short, with 9 bases between. Germline V gene sequence: CDR1 SGDLS, CDR2 YYNGEE. The CDR3 runs 14 residues. The PCR had 60 Vbeta and 13 Jbeta primers. The data were produced by immunoSEQ multiplex PCR, yet TCRdb's version contains in-frame clones alone and is incomplete. The sample gives about 94,000 clones, around 84% of which show up once; about a tenth is in the top ten. Comment on this clone: Its antigen is undetermined.

The chain is built from TRBV9 and TRBJ2-3, with a tentative D call TRBD1 (5 bases). Sequencing input: PBMCs. The sequence was collected from a human donor in good health. Here the CDR3 DNA reads TGTGCCAGCAGCGTAGTAGGGGTCGCAGATACGCAGTATTTT. It translates to CASSVVGVADTQYF.